This T cell receptor beta chain was profiled in a study of cytomegalovirus exposure and HLA in healthy donors. CDR1 is SQVTM, CDR2 ANQGSEA, per germline. The V and J ends lost 7 bases and 5 bases, in that order; junction bases with no gene match: 5. CDR3 length: 12 amino acids. Comment on this clone: What it recognizes is unknown.

Study-wide results and limits: There were some V segments, including TRBV6-2 and TRBV6-3, excluded as indistinguishable. One cluster of highly shared sequence variants probably arose as a sequencing artifact. A later analysis linked a missense variant in DCLRE1C to the trimming of TCR beta V and J genes.

The primer mix had 60 Vbeta and 13 Jbeta primers. Data came from immunoSEQ multiplex PCR; TCRdb stores just in-frame clones and leaves some out. The sample contains approximately 100,000 clones, under 85% of which appear only once. Input material: PBMCs. This receptor was obtained from a woman in her thirties or forties in good health and CMV-seronegative. The chain has TRBV29-1 and TRBJ2-5, with TRBD1 matching 9 bases. CDR3 in amino acids: CSGQTGGETQYF. The CDR3, as DNA: TGCAGCGGACAGACAGGGGGTGAGACCCAGTACTTC.